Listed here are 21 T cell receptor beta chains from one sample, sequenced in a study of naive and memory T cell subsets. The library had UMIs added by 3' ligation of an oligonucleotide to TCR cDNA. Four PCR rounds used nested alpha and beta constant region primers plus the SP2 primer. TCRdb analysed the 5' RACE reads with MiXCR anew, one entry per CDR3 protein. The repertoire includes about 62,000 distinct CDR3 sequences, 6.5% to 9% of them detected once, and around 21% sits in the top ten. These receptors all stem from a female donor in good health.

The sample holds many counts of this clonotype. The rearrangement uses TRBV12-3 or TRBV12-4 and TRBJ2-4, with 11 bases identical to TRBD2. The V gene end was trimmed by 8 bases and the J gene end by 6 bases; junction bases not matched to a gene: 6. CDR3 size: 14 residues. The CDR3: CASLLAGERNIQYF. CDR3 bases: TGTGCCAGCTTACTAGCGGGAGAGAGAAACATTCAGTACTTC.

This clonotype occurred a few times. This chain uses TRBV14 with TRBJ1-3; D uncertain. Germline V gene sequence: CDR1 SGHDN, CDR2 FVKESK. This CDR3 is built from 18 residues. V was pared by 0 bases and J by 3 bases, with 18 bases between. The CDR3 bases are TGTGCCAGCAGCCAAGATAACAGCTCGAGAATGTTTGGAAACACCATATATTTT. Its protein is CASSQDNSSRMFGNTIYF.

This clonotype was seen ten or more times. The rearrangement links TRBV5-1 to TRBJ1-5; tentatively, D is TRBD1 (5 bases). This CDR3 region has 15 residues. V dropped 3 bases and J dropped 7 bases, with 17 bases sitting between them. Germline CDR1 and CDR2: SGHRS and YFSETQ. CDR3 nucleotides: TGCGCCAGCAGCTCACTCCCGGGGGGGGGGCAGCCCCAGCATTTT. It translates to CASSSLPGGGQPQHF.

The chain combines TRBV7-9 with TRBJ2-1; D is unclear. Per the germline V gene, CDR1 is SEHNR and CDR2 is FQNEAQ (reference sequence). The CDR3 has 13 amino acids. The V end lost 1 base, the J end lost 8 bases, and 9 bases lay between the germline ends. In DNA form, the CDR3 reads TGTGCCAGCAGCTTAGGTCACCGCGATGAGCAGTTCTTC. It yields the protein CASSLGHRDEQFF. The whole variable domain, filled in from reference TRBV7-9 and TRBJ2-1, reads DTGVSQNPRHKITKRGQNVTFRCDPISEHNRLYWYRQTLGQGPEFLTYFQNEAQLEKSRLLSDRFSAERPKGSFSTLEIQRTEQGDSAMYLCASSLGHRDEQFFGPGTRLTVL.

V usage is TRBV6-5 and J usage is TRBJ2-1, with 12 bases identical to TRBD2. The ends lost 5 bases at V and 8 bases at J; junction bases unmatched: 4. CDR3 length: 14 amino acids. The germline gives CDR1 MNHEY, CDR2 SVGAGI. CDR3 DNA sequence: TGTGCCAGCAGTACGACTAGCGGGAGCCATGAGCAGTTCTTC. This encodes CASSTTSGSHEQFF.

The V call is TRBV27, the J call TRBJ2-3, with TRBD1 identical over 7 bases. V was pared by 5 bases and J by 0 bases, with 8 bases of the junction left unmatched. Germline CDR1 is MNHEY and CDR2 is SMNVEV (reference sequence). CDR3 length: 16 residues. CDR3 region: CASSPHRGSSTDTQYF. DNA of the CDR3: TGTGCCAGCAGTCCCCACAGGGGATCTAGCACAGATACGCAGTATTTT.

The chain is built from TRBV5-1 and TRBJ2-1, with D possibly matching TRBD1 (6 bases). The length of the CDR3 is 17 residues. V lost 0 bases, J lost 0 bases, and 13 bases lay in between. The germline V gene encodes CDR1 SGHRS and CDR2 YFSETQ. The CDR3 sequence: CASSLGIDRFSYNEQFF. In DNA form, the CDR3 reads TGCGCCAGCAGCTTGGGGATTGACAGGTTCTCCTACAATGAGCAGTTCTTC.

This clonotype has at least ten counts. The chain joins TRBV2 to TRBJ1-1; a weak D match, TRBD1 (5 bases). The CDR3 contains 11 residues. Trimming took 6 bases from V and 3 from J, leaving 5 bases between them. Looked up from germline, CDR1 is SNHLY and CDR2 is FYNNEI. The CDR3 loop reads CASRGDTEAFF. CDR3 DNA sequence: TGTGCCAGCAGGGGGGACACTGAAGCTTTCTTT.

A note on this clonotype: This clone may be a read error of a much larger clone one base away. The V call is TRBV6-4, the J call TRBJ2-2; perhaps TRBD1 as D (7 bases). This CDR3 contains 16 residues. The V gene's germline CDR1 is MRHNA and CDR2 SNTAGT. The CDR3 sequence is CANSDHYRGGTGELFF. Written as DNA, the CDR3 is TGTGCCAACAGTGACCACTACAGGGGAGGAACCGGGGAGCTGTTTTTT.

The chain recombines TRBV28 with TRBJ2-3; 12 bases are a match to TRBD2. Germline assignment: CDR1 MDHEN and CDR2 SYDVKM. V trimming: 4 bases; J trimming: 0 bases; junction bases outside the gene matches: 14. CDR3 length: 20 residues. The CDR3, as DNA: TGTGCCAGCAGTTCTCCGGGACTAGCGGGTGAGGGTGGAAGCACAGATACGCAGTATTTT. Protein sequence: CASSSPGLAGEGGSTDTQYF.

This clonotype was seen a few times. The CDR3 DNA reads as TGTGCCAGCAAGGGACAGGGACCACTTTATAGCAATCAGCCCCAGCATTTT. Its translation: CASKGQGPLYSNQPQHF. This sequence joins TRBV6-5 and TRBJ1-5, with 9 bases matching TRBD1. CDR1 is MNHEY and CDR2 is SVGAGI in the germline V gene. This CDR3 has 17 residues. Germline trimming cut 7 bases from V and 0 bases from J; bases unmatched to any gene: 10.

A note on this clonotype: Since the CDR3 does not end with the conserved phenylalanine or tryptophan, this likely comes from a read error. The CDR3 nucleotides read TGCGCCAGCAGCTTGGAGCACTCGAGCTCCTACAATGAGCAGTTCCTC. The encoded protein is CASSLEHSSSYNEQFL. The chain uses TRBV5-1 and TRBJ2-1; D call uncertain. The V and J ends lost 0 bases and 0 bases respectively, with 10 bases between them. This CDR3 contains 16 residues. Germline CDR1 and CDR2: SGHRS and YFSETQ.

The CDR3 is CASSPRQELHYGYTF. The CDR3 nucleotides are TGTGCCAGCAGTCCCCGACAGGAATTACACTATGGCTACACCTTC. The V gene is TRBV27, the J gene TRBJ1-2, with D maybe TRBD1 (6 bases). The CDR3 is 15 amino acids. V was trimmed by 5 bases and J by 3 bases, leaving 16 bases between them. Germline values: CDR1 MNHEY, CDR2 SMNVEV (reference sequence).

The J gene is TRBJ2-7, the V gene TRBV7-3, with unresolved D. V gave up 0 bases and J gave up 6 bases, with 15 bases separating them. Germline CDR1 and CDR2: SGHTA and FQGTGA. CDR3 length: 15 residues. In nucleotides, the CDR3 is TGTGCCAGCAGCTTAACCGGTCCCCCCTGGGGCGAGCAGTACTTC. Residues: CASSLTGPPWGEQYF.

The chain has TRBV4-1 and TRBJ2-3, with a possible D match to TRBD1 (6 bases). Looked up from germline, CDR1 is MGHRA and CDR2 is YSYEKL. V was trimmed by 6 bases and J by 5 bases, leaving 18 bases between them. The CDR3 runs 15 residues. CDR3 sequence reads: CASRDPVGQLDTQYF. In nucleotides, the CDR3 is TGCGCCAGCAGGGACCCAGTTGGACAGCTAGATACGCAGTATTTT.

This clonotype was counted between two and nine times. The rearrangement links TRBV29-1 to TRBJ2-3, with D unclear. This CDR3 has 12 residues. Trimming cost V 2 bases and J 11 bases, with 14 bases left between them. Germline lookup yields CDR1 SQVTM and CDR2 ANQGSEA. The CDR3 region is CSVEMVVGGQYF. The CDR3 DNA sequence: TGCAGCGTTGAAATGGTGGTGGGTGGGCAGTATTTT.

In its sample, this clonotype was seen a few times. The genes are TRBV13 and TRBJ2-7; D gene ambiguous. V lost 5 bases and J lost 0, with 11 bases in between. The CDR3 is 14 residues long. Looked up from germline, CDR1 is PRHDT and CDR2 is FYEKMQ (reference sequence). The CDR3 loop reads CASSKGIPSYEQYF. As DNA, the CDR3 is TGTGCCAGCAGCAAAGGAATTCCCTCCTACGAGCAGTACTTC.

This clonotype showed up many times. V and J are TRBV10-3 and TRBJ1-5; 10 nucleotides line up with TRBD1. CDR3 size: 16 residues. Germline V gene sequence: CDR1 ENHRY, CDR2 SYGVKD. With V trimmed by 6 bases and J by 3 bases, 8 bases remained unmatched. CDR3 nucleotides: TGTGCCATCAGCTCAACCGGGACAGGGGTCAATCAGCCCCAGCATTTT. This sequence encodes CAISSTGTGVNQPQHF.

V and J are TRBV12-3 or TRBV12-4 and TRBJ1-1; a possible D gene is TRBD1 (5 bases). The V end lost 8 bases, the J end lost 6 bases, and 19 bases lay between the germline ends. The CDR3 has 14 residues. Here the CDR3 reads CASATDMMVSEAFF. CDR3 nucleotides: TGTGCCAGCGCAACGGACATGATGGTGTCTGAAGCTTTCTTT.

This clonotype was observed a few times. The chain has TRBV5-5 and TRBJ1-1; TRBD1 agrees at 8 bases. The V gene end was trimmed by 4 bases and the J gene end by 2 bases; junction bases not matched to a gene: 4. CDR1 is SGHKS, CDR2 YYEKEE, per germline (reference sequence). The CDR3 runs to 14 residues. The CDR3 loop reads CASSRTGSNTEAFF. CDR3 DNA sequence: TGTGCCAGCAGCCGGACAGGGAGTAACACTGAAGCTTTCTTT.

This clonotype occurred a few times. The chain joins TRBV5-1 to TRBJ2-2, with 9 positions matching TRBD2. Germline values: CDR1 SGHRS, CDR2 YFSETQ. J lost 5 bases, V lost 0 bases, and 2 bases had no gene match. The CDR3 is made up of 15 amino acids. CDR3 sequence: CASSLGGLATGELFF. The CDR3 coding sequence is TGCGCCAGCAGCTTGGGCGGACTAGCGACCGGGGAGCTGTTTTTT.